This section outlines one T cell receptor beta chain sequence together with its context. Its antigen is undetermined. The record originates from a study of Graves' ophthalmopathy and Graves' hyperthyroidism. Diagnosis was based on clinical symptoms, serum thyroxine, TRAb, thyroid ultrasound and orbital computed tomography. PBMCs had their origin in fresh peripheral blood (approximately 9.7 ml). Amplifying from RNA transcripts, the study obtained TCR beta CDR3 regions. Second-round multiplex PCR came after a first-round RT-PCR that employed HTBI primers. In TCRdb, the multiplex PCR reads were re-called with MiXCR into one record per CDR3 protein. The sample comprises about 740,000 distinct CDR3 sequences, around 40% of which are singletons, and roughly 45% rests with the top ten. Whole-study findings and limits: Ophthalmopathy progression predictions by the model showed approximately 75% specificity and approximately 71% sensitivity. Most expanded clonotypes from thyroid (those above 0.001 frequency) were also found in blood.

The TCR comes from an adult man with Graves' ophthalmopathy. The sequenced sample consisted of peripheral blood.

The CDR3 sequence is CSVEGSGSYTEAFF. Here the CDR3 DNA reads TGCAGCGTTGAAGGCTCCGGGAGTTACACTGAAGCTTTCTTT. This sequence joins TRBV29-1 and TRBJ1-1; D call uncertain. This CDR3 is built from 14 residues. V lost 1 base and J lost 3, with 12 bases in between. Germline V gene sequence: CDR1 SQVTM, CDR2 ANQGSEA.